These 6 T cell receptor beta chains originate from one sample sequenced in a study of blood T cells in healthy people across ages. Combining a sample-barcoded 5' primer with a J-beta primer mix, a second PCR ran for roughly 7 to 12 cycles. From the 5' RACE reads, TCRdb called clonotypes with MiXCR, one entry per CDR3 protein. The table lists approximately 960,000 distinct CDR3 sequences, about 29% of them singletons. These data are also associated with another study on T cells of mothers and their children.

The sequenced sample consisted of blood. The receptors originated from a woman aged 40 to 55 in good health.

This clonotype has only a few counts. V gene TRBV28 combines with J gene TRBJ2-5; D tentatively fits TRBD1 or TRBD2 (5 bases each). Germline V CDR1 and CDR2: MDHEN, SYDVKM. The length of the CDR3 is 14 residues. Trimming removed 7 bases at V and 1 base at J, with 13 bases between. CDR3 loop: CASKLEGLQETQYF. CDR3 in DNA: TGTGCCAGCAAGTTAGAGGGGCTCCAAGAGACCCAGTACTTC.

On this clonotype itself: One end of the junction does not line up with germline, which may come from a read error. The chain links TRBV6-5 to TRBJ2-1; D gene ambiguous. The germline gives CDR1 MNHEY, CDR2 SVGAGI. The CDR3 is 16 amino acids. The chain's CDR3 is CARSFLGLSSYNEQFF. The DNA for the CDR3 is TGTGCCCGCAGTTTTCTAGGGTTAAGCTCCTACAATGAGCAGTTCTTC.

This clonotype was counted a few times. The V gene is TRBV5-1, the J gene TRBJ2-7; D is undetermined. Germline CDR1 is SGHRS and CDR2 is YFSETQ. The CDR3 runs 13 residues. V lost 4 bases and J lost 5, with 13 bases in between. Here the CDR3 DNA reads TGCGCCAGCAGCGATAGGGTTGACGACGAGCAGTACTTC. Protein sequence: CASSDRVDDEQYF.

Many counts were recorded for this clonotype. This chain links TRBV7-2 with TRBJ2-5; the match to TRBD2 covers 9 bases. V shed 4 bases and J 5 bases; nucleotides not matched to a gene: 5. This CDR3 region has 14 residues. Germline values: CDR1 SGHTA, CDR2 FQGNSA. DNA of the CDR3: TGTGCCAGCAGCTCCCTAGCGGGGAAGGAGACCCAGTACTTC. Translation: CASSSLAGKETQYF.

As regards this clonotype: At one end the junction does not follow the germline gene, possibly because of a read error. The V gene is TRBV7-2, the J gene TRBJ1-1; D remains ambiguous. CDR1 and CDR2 (germline): SGHTA, FQGNSA. The CDR3 covers 11 residues. CDR3 bases: TGTGCCAGCAGCTATGACACCGGACCCGTTTTT. This codes for CASSYDTGPVF. Drawing the rest from reference TRBV7-2 and TRBJ1-1, the complete variable domain is GAGVSQSPSNKVTEKGKDVELRCDPISGHTALYWYRQSLGQGLEFLIYFQGNSAPDKSGLPSDRFSAERTGGSVSTLTIQRTQQEDSAVYLCASSYDTGPVFGQGTRLTVV.

This clonotype was counted a few times. V gene TRBV9 combines with J gene TRBJ2-3; the match to TRBD2 covers 7 bases. Germline CDR1 and CDR2: SGDLS and YYNGEE. J was trimmed by 0 bases and V by 0 bases; bases with no gene match: 1. This CDR3 has 15 amino acids. CDR3 in amino acids: CASSVAAGSTDTQYF. The CDR3 DNA is TGTGCCAGCAGCGTAGCAGCGGGGAGCACAGATACGCAGTATTTT.